The clone carrying this T cell receptor beta chain was seen more than once but under ten times. This CDR3 has 14 amino acids. Per the germline V gene, CDR1 is LGHNA and CDR2 is YSLEER. The V end was cut by 2 bases, the J end by 13 bases, with 18 bases between. This entry comes from a study of early T cells in non-severe SARS-CoV-2 infection. One entry per CDR3 protein results from TCRdb running MiXCR on the 5' RACE reads. The sample has almost 45,000 distinct CDR3 sequences, 6.1% seen once; the top ten hold around 12%. The specimen was whole blood. The chain has TRBV4-3 and TRBJ2-1, with D possibly matching TRBD2 (7 bases). The sequence was obtained from an adult who was a healthcare worker with PCR-confirmed SARS-CoV-2 infection or an uninfected control (not recorded which). CDR3 sequence (DNA): TGCGCCAGCAGCCAACAAACACAGGGAGGGCAACAGTTCTTC. Protein product: CASSQQTQGGQQFF.